The T cell receptor (beta chain) described here comes from a study of blood T cell repertoires in COVID-19. Study context: Acute and convalescent COVID-19 samples came from the United States, Italy and Spain.

Only in-frame clones appear in the TCRdb table, and some are missing; sequencing was by immunoSEQ multiplex PCR. The table shows some 40,000 clones, with approximately 90% occurring only once. The V end lost 1 base, the J end lost 0 bases, and 21 bases lay between the germline ends. Germline V gene data show CDR1 as SGHRS and CDR2 as YFSETQ. This CDR3 contains 19 residues. This chain joins TRBV5-1 and TRBJ2-3, with D maybe TRBD1 (6 bases). Source material: peripheral blood. This clonotype was obtained from a human donor in a cohort sampled during active COVID-19. CDR3 amino acids: CASSLNWDTVLFSTDTQYF. CDR3 in DNA: TGCGCCAGCAGCTTGAACTGGGACACCGTATTATTTAGCACAGATACGCAGTATTTT. The complete variable domain, with remaining parts taken from reference TRBV5-1 and TRBJ2-3, reads KAGVTQTPRYLIKTRGQQVTLSCSPISGHRSVSWYQQTPGQGLQFLFEYFSETQRNKGNFPGRFSGRQFSNSRSEMNVSTLELGDSALYLCASSLNWDTVLFSTDTQYFGPGTRLTVL.